This passage covers 9 T cell receptor beta chains from one sample sequenced in a study of T cell responses to AZD1222 COVID-19 vaccine. The protocol was immunoSEQ multiplex PCR, while the TCRdb copy is restricted to in-frame clones and leaves out a portion. The table has 150,000 to 200,000 clones, 85% to 95% seen once. The sequences come from peripheral blood, collected 28 days after the second AZD1222 dose. These receptors all stem from an adult who received the AZD1222 COVID-19 vaccine.

As to this clone: This sample also contains other DNA sequences that code for the same CDR3. The chain uses TRBV2 and TRBJ2-3, with D possibly being TRBD2 (6 bases). This CDR3 has 15 amino acids. Germline V CDR1 and CDR2: SNHLY, FYNNEI. Trimming removed 6 bases at V and 2 bases at J, with 15 bases between. DNA of the CDR3: TGTGCCAGCAGCCCCGGGACTGGGTCCACAGATACGCAGTATTTT. This gives the protein CASSPGTGSTDTQYF.

V is TRBV5-1 and J is TRBJ2-1, with 8 bases aligning to TRBD2. The J segment lost 0 bases and the V segment lost 0 bases, leaving 5 bases of the junction unmatched. CDR1 and CDR2 (germline): SGHRS, YFSETQ. This CDR3 spans 17 amino acids. The CDR3, as DNA: TGCGCCAGCAGCTTGGGGAGCGGGAGTTTCTCCTACAATGAGCAGTTCTTC. It is translated as CASSLGSGSFSYNEQFF.

The chain has TRBV6-2 or TRBV6-3 and TRBJ1-1; 7 positions agree with TRBD1. The CDR3 has 15 residues. After removal of 5 bases from V and 5 bases from J, the junction contained 11 bases not matched to a gene. Per the germline V gene, CDR1 is MNHEY and CDR2 is SVGEGT. CDR3 loop: CASSARGGRVTEAFF. CDR3 sequence (DNA): TGTGCCAGCAGTGCCAGGGGGGGGCGCGTAACTGAAGCTTTCTTT.

The genes are TRBV15 and TRBJ1-2; TRBD1 is a possible D gene (6 bases). With 1 base removed from V and 2 bases from J, the gap between germline ends came to 14 bases. Germline-derived CDR1 and CDR2 are LNHNV and YYDKDF (reference sequence). The length of the CDR3 is 16 residues. The CDR3 region is CATSRATGNYNYGYTF. For the CDR3, the DNA is TGTGCCACCAGCAGAGCCACAGGGAATTACAACTATGGCTACACCTTC.

The V and J genes are TRBV18 and TRBJ1-1; D is unresolved. CDR1 is KGHSH, CDR2 LQKENI, per germline. The CDR3 has 12 amino acids. V gave up 5 bases and J gave up 5 bases, with 9 bases separating them. The CDR3 coding sequence is TGTGCCAGCTCATCAGGACCGACTGAAGCTTTCTTT. Its protein is CASSSGPTEAFF.

CDR3: CASSEVELGWSGYTF. The CDR3 DNA follows: TGTGCCAGCAGTGAAGTGGAGTTAGGTTGGAGTGGCTACACCTTC. This chain uses TRBV2 with TRBJ1-2; D uncertain. The V end lost 1 base, the J end lost 7 bases, and 16 bases lay between the germline ends. Germline CDR1 reads SNHLY; CDR2 reads FYNNEI. There are 15 residues in the CDR3.

The genes are TRBV27 and TRBJ1-6, with TRBD1 matching 12 bases. CDR1 MNHEY and CDR2 SMNVEV come from the germline V gene (reference sequence). V trimming: 6 bases; J trimming: 10 bases; junction bases outside the gene matches: 4. The CDR3 has 14 amino acids. The CDR3 loop is CASSRDRGRSPLHF. The CDR3 DNA reads as TGTGCCAGCAGCCGGGACAGGGGGCGATCACCCCTCCACTTT.

J is TRBJ2-1 and V is TRBV7-5; TRBD2, the table's D call, lacks a check against the DNA. TRBV7-5 is noted as a pseudogene. The CDR3 sequence is 15 residues long. The DNA for the CDR3 is TGTGCCAGAGCACTAGCGGAGGGGGATAGAAATGAGCAGTTCTTC. Translation: CARALAEGDRNEQFF.

The chain combines TRBV11-2 with TRBJ1-2; possible D gene TRBD1, 6 bases. The V and J ends lost 3 bases and 2 bases respectively, with 13 bases between them. The germline gives CDR1 SGHAT, CDR2 FQNNGV. CDR3 size: 15 residues. The CDR3 protein is CASSFSRGHNYGYTF. The DNA of the CDR3 is TGTGCCAGCAGCTTTAGCCGGGGGCACAACTATGGCTACACCTTC.